This T cell receptor beta chain originates from a study of shared clonotypes between healthy human individuals. Naive CD45RA+ and memory CD45RA-negative subsets were split from CD4+ cells. The V gene lost 2 bases and the J gene lost 8 bases, with 15 bases spanning the gap. Germline V gives CDR1 GTSNPN, CDR2 SVGIG (reference sequence). The CDR3 is 13 residues long. General study results and limits: Richness estimates generally favored naive over memory subsets.

The DNA input per sorted-subset replicate PCR was roughly 180 ng, corresponding to 30,000 or so T cell genomes. Only in-frame clones appear in the TCRdb table, and some are missing; sequencing was by immunoSEQ multiplex PCR. The table shows about 2.4 million clones, with around nine tenths occurring only once. A note on this clone: No antigen is known for it.

The rearrangement joins TRBV30 to TRBJ1-2; D is uncertain. The sequence derives from a man aged 18 to 29 in good health. Source material: naive CD4+ T cells sorted from blood. Subset noted: CD45RA+ positively selected. The CDR3 is CAWSLWTARGYTF. The DNA of the CDR3 is TGTGCCTGGAGTCTTTGGACGGCCCGCGGCTACACCTTC.